The entry below describes one T cell receptor (beta chain). It lacks a known antigen. Base qualities are missing; no much larger clone stands one base away. This sample is drawn from a study of blood T cell repertoires in COVID-19 (dated by TCRdb to about 2020). About the study as a whole: Samples covering the acute and convalescent phases of COVID-19 were provided by collaborators in the United States, Italy and Spain. A de-identified subject ID, COVID-19 status, age in years and sex were almost always included in the sample metadata. A freely available public database, intended as a resource for researchers studying the immune response to SARS-CoV-2, is where the repertoires were released. The prospective study material was composed of cDNA or gDNA derived from T cells, B-cell-depleted T cells, or PBMCs. Samples came from the ongoing ImmuneRACE study (first 160 participants) plus 1,254 subjects from 6 global collaborators. Where available, HLA class I and class II types were obtained from metadata supplied by the sample provider rather than from assay-based typing. The dataset comprised deeply sampled blood TCRbeta repertoires from subjects exposed to, actively infected with, or recovered from COVID-19. Broad study findings and their caveats: The quantity of clinical and demographic metadata differed by source and by participant and was supplied without curation.

The immunoSEQ Assay, a bias-controlled multiplex PCR, was used to amplify TCRbeta CDR3 regions from genomic DNA. Concerning the study's data processing: Within the assay, amplification of reference gene primers was used to estimate how many nucleated cells each sample contained. To quantify the absolute abundance of each unique TCRbeta CDR3 rearrangement, sequence reads were collapsed and filtered. Productive Simpson clonality was computed per sample as the square root of Simpson's diversity index over productive rearrangements. TCRdb obtained this table from immuneACCESS and retained in-frame rearrangements with V and J assigned. These tables miss some clones; where compared with another copy, unresolved V genes account for less than half of the shortfall, and the remainder is unexplained. V, J and clone size derive from that table, while D and trimming were established from the DNA sequence. This sample holds just over 300,000 clones; approximately 84% were observed only once. The ten largest clones add up to about 4.6% of the sample.

Enrolling through a virtual design, the prospective study's participants ranged in age from about 18 to 89 years and lived across roughly 23 United States geographic areas. In the prospective study, participants were assigned to cohorts based on the clinical history participants reported in a screening survey and a study questionnaire. ImmuneRACE Cohort 3 recovered participants were defined by two consecutive negative NP/OP PCR tests, healthcare professional clearance, or symptom resolution. In the prospective study, mobile phlebotomists collected whole blood, serum and a nasopharyngeal or oropharyngeal swab from each participant. Over a roughly 2-month period, participants in the prospective study had the option of providing additional blood draws and questionnaires. Blood samples from the prospective study were shipped frozen or at room temperature prior to DNA extraction. The germline V end is reduced by 6 bases and the J end by 2 bases; junction bases left unmatched: 3. Counted from cysteine to phenylalanine, this CDR3 has 13 amino acids. Kept here is only the CDR3 DNA, which spans 39 bases and is read in frame from base 1. CDR1 MNHEY and CDR2 SVGAGI were looked up in the germline V gene.

What was sequenced was PBMCs or T cells enriched from blood (not recorded which). The sequence came from a man aged 30 to 45 who had recovered from COVID-19. The rearrangement joined TRBV6-5 to TRBJ2-5, with TRBD1 matching 7 junction bases. The CDR3 reads CASRIRGQETQYF. The sequenced DNA is TGTGCCAGCAGGATCAGGGGGCAAGAGACCCAGTACTTC.